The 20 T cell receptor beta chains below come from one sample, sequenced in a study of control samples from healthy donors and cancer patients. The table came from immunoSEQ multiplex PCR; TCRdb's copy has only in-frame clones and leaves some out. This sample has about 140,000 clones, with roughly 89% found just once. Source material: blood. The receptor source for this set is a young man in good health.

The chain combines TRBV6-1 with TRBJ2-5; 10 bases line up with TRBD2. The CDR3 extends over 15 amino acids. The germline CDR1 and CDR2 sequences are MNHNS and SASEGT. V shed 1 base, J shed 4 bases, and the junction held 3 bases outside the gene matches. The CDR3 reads CASSEGAGGRETQYF. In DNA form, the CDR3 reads TGTGCCAGCAGTGAAGGAGCGGGGGGGCGAGAGACCCAGTACTTC.

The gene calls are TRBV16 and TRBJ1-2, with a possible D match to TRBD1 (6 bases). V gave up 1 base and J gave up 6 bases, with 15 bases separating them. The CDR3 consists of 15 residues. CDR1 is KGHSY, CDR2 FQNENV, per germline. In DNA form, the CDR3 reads TGTGCCAGCAGCCAATATCGCGAGACAGGCGATGGCTACACCTTC. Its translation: CASSQYRETGDGYTF.

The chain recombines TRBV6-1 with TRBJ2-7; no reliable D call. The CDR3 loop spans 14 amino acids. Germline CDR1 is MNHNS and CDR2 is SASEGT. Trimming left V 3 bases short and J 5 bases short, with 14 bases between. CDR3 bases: TGTGCCAGCAGTGATGACGTGCGGCCTCACGAGCAGTACTTC. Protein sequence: CASSDDVRPHEQYF.

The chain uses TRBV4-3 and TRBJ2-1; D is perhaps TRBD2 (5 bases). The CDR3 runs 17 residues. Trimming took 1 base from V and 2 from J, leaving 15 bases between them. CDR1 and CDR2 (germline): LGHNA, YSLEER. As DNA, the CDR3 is TGCGCCAGCAGCCAAGCCCAGGTTTCGCGGGCCTACAATGAGCAGTTCTTC. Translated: CASSQAQVSRAYNEQFF.

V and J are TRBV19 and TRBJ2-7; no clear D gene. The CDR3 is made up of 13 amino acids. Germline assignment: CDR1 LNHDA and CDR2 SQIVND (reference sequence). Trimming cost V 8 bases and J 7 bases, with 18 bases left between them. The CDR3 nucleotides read TGTGCCAGTGGGTCCCGGAGAGAAAATGAGCAGTACTTC. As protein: CASGSRRENEQYF.

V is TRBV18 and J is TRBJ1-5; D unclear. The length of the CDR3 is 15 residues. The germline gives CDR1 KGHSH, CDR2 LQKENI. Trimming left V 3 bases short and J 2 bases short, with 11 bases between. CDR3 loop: CASSPLGRGNQPQHF. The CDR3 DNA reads TGTGCCAGCTCACCCCTGGGGAGGGGCAATCAGCCCCAGCATTTT.

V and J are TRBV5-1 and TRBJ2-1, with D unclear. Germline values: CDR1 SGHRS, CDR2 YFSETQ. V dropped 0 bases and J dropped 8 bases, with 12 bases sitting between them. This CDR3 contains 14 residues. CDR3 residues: CASSLDSPIDEQFF. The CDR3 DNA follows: TGCGCCAGCAGCTTGGACAGTCCGATCGATGAGCAGTTCTTC.

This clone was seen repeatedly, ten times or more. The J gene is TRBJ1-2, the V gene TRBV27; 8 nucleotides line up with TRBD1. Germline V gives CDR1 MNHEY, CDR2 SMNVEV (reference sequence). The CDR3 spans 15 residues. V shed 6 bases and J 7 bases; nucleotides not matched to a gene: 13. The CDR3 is CASSPWTGSGVGYTF. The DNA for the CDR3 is TGTGCCAGCAGCCCTTGGACAGGGTCGGGTGTTGGCTACACCTTC.

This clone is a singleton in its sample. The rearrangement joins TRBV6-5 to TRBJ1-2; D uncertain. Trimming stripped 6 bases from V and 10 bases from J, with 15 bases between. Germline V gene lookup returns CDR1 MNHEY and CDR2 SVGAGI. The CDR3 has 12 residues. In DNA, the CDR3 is TGTGCCAGCAGCCTGGCCCGCCGGTACTACACCTTC. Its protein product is CASSLARRYYTF.

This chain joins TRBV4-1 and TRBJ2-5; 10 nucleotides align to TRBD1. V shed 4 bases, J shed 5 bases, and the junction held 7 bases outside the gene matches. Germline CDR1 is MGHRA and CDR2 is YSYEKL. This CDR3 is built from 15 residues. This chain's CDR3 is CASSPRDRGRETQYF. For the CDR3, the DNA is TGCGCCAGCAGCCCCCGGGACAGGGGAAGGGAGACCCAGTACTTC.

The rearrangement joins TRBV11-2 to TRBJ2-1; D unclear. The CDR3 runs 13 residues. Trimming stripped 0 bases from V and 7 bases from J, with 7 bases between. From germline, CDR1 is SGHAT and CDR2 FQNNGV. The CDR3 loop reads CASSLDTMNEQFF. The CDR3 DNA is TGTGCCAGCAGCTTAGACACAATGAATGAGCAGTTCTTC.

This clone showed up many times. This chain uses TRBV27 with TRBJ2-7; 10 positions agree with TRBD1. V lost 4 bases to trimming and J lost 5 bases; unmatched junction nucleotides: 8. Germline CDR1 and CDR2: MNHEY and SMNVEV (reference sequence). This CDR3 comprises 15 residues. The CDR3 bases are TGTGCCAGCAGTTCCCGGGACAGGGGATTCGACGAGCAGTACTTC. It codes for CASSSRDRGFDEQYF.

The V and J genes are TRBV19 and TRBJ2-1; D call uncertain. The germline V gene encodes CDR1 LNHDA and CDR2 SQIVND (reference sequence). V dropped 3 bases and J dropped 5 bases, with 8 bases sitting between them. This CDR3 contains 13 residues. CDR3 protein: CASSMGTNNEQFF. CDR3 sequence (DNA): TGTGCCAGTAGTATGGGCACGAACAATGAGCAGTTCTTC.

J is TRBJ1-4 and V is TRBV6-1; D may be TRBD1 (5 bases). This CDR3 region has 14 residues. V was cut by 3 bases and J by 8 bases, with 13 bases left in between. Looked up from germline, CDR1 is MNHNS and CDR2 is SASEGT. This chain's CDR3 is CASSEAGIREKLFF. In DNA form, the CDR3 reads TGTGCCAGCAGTGAGGCAGGGATCCGGGAAAAACTGTTTTTT.

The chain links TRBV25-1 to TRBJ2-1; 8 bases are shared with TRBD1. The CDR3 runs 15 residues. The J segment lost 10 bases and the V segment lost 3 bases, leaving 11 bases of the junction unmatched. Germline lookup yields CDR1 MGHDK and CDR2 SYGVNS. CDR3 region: CASSELDRDVGEQFF. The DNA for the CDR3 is TGTGCCAGCAGTGAGTTGGACAGGGACGTTGGGGAGCAGTTCTTC.

This CDR3 is CASSGGNTEAFF. The CDR3, as DNA: TGTGCCAGTTCGGGGGGGAACACTGAAGCTTTCTTT. The chain uses TRBV11-2 and TRBJ1-1; D possibly corresponds to TRBD1 (5 bases). V lost 9 bases, J lost 1 base, and 9 bases lay in between. CDR3 length equals 12 residues. From germline, CDR1 is SGHAT and CDR2 FQNNGV.

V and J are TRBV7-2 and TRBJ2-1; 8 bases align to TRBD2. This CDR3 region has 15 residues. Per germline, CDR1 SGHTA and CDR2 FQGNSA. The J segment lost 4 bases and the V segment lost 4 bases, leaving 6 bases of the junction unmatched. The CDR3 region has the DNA TGTGCCAGCAGCTCTCACTTAGCGGGGTACAATGAGCAGTTCTTC. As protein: CASSSHLAGYNEQFF.

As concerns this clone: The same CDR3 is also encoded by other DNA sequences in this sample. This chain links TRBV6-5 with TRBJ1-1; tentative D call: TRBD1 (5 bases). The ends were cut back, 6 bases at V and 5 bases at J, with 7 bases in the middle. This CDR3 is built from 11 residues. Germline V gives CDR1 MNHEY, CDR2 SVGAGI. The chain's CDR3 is CASRRGTEAFF. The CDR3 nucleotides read TGTGCCAGCAGACGGGGGACTGAAGCTTTCTTT.

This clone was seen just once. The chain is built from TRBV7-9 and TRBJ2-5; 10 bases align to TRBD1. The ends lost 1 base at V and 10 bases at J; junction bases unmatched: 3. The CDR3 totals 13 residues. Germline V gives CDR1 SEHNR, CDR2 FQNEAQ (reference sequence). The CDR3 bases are TGTGCCAGCAGCTTAGGGACAGGGGGTGGCCAGTACTTC. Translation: CASSLGTGGGQYF. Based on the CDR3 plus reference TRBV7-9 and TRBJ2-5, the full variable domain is DTGVSQNPRHKITKRGQNVTFRCDPISEHNRLYWYRQTLGQGPEFLTYFQNEAQLEKSRLLSDRFSAERPKGSFSTLEIQRTEQGDSAMYLCASSLGTGGGQYFGPGTRLLVL.

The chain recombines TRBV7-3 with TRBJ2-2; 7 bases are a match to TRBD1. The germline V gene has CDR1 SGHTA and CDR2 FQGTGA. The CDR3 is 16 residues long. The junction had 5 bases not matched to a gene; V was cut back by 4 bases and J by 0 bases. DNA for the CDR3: TGTGCCAGCAGCTCCTCGAGGGGGCCGAACACCGGGGAGCTGTTTTTT. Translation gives CASSSSRGPNTGELFF.